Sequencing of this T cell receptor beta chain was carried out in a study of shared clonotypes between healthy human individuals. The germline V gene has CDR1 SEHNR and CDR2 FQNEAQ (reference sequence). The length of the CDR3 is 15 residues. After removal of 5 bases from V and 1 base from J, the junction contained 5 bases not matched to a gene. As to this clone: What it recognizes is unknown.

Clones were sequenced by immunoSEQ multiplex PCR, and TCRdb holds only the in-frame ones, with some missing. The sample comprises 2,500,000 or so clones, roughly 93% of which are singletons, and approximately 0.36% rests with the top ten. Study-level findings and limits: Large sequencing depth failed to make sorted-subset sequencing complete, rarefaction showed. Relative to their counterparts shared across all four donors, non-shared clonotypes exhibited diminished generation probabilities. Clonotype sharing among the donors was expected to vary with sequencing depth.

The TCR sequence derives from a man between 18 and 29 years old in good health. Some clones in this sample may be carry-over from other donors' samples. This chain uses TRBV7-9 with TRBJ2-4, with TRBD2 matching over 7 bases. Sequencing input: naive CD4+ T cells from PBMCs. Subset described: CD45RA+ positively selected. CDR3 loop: CASSLLAEAKNIQYF. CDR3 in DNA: TGTGCCAGCAGCCTCCTAGCGGAGGCCAAAAACATTCAGTACTTC.